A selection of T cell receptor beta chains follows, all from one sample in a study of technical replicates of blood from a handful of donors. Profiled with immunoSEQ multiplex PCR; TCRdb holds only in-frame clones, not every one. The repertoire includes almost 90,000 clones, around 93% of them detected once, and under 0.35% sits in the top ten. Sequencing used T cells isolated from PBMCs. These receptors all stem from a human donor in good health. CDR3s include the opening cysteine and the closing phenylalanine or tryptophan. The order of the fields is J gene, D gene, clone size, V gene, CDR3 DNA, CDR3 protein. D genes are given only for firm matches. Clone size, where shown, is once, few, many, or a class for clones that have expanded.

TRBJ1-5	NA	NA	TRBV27	TGTGCCAGCAGTTCCTTCCGGGACTTACGAAATCAGCCCCAGCATTTT	CASSSFRDLRNQPQHF
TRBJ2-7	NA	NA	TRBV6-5	TGTGCCAGCAGTTACGACAGACTCCTAGGGGAGCAGTACTTC	CASSYDRLLGEQYF
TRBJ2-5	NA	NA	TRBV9	TGTGCCAGCAGCGTAGAGGGGGAGCCTAAAGAGACCCAGTACTTC	CASSVEGEPKETQYF
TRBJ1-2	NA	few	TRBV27	TGTGCCAGCAGAGACAGGAGCCGCAGCTACACCTTC	CASRDRSRSYTF
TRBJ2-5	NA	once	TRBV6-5	TGTGCCAGCAGTCTGGGGGGTGTAGGTAGGGAGACCCAGTACTTC	CASSLGGVGRETQYF
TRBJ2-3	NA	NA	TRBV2	TGTGCCAGCAGTCTCTCCCGAGGGAGCACAGATACGCAGTATTTT	CASSLSRGSTDTQYF
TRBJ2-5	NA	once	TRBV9	TGTGCCAGCAGCGTCGGCGTCCTCGGGGACCAGTACTTC	CASSVGVLGDQYF
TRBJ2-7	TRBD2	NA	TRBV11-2	TGTGCCAGCAGCTCGGCGGGACTAGCGGATTACGAGCAGTACTTC	CASSSAGLADYEQYF
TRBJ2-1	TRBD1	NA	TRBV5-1	TGCGCCAGCAGCTTGGCGGACAGGAGCTCCTACAATGAGCAGTTCTTC	CASSLADRSSYNEQFF
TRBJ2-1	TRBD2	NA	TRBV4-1	TGCGCCAGCAGCCCTGCGGCGCTAGCGGGAAATGAGCAGTTCTTC	CASSPAALAGNEQFF
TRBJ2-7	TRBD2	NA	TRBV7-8	TGTGCCAGCAGCTTACTACTAGCGGGAGGGCCGACTTACGAGCAGTACTTC	CASSLLLAGGPTYEQYF
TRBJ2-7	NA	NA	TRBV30	TGTGCCTGGATGACAGCGAACGTCTACGAGCAGTACTTC	CAWMTANVYEQYF
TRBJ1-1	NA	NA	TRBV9	TGTGCCAGCAGCGCCGATTGGACAGCGTACACTGAAGCTTTCTTT	CASSADWTAYTEAFF
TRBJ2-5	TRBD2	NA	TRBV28	TGTGCCAGCAGTTCTACTCGGGAGGTGGAATCACAAGAGACCCAGTACTTC	CASSSTREVESQETQYF
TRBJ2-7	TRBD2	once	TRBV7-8	TGTGCCAGCAGCTTATACCTAGCGGAGCTCTCCTACGAGCAGTACTTC	CASSLYLAELSYEQYF
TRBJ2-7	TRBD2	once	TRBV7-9	TGTGCCAGCAGCTTAGAGCGGCTAGCGGGAGGGCCCGGCGAGCAGTACTTC	CASSLERLAGGPGEQYF
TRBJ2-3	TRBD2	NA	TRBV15	TGTGCCACCAGCAGGATGGGAGGGAGCTCCGGAGATACGCAGTATTTT	CATSRMGGSSGDTQYF
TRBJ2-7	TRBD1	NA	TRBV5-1	TGCGCCAGCAGCCTCCGGACAGGGAGCGAGCAGTACTTC	CASSLRTGSEQYF
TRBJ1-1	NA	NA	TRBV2	TGTGCCACTAGGTCGTGGAACACTGAAGCTTTCTTT	CATRSWNTEAFF
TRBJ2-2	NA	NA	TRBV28	TGTGCCAGCAGTAAGACCCCGAGGACCGGGGAGCTGTTTTTT	CASSKTPRTGELFF
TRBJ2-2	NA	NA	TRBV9	TGTGCCAGCAGCGCCTTGACCGGGGAGCTGTTTTTT	CASSALTGELFF
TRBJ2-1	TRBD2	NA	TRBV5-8	TGTGCCAGCAGCTTCCTAGCGGTCACTTCGTACAATGAGCAGTTCTTC	CASSFLAVTSYNEQFF
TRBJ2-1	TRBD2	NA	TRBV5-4	TGTGCCAGCAGCTTGGGGGTACTAGCGGGAGGAATTTGGGAGCAGTTCTTC	CASSLGVLAGGIWEQFF
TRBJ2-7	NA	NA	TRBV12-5	TGTGCTAGTGGTTCCTCAGCGGAGGGTGCCTACGAGCAGTACTTC	CASGSSAEGAYEQYF
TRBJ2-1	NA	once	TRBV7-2	TGTGCCAGCAGCTTAGGCACTGGCGGTTCCTACAATGAGCAGTTCTTC	CASSLGTGGSYNEQFF
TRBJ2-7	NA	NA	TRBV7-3	TGTGCCAGCAGCTTAGAGGCGGGCTTCTCCTACGAGCAGTACTTC	CASSLEAGFSYEQYF
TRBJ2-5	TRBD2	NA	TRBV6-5	TGTGCCAGCAGCCTGCTAGCGGGAGTAGCAGAGACCCAGTACTTC	CASSLLAGVAETQYF
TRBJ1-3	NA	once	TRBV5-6	TGTGCCAGCAGCGTGCGGGGGCGTTTCTCTGGAAACACCATATATTTT	CASSVRGRFSGNTIYF
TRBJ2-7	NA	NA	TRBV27	TGTGCCAGCAGCGCCCTAGGTGAGGGTTACTACGAGCAGTACTTC	CASSALGEGYYEQYF
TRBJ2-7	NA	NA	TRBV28	TGTGCCAGCAGCCGAGACAGGGAACGGGAGTACGAGCAGTACTTC	CASSRDREREYEQYF
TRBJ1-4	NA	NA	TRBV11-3	TGTGCCAGCAGCTTAGGACGGGCTAATGAAAAACTGTTTTTT	CASSLGRANEKLFF
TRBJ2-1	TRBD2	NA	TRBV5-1	TGCGCCAGCAGGGATGGTAGCGGGAGCACTGATGAGCAGTTCTTC	CASRDGSGSTDEQFF
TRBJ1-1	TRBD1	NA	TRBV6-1	TGTGCCAGCAGTGATGGACAGGGGGCTAACACTGAAGCTTTCTTT	CASSDGQGANTEAFF
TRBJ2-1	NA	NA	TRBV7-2	TGTGCCAGCAGCTTCGGTAACAATGAGCAGTTCTTC	CASSFGNNEQFF
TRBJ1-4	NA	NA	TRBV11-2	TGTGCCAGCAGCTTTTCCCGGACAGTGACTAATGAAAAACTGTTTTTT	CASSFSRTVTNEKLFF
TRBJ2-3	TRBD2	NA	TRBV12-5	TGTGCTAGTGGTTCGACCTGGACTAGCGGGTCCCTCAGCACAGATACGCAGTATTTT	CASGSTWTSGSLSTDTQYF
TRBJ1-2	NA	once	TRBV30	TGTGCCTGGAGTAGGCGGAACGCTGGCTACACCTTC	CAWSRRNAGYTF
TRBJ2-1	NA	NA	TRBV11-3	TGTGCCAGCAGCTCACTAGCAGCCAATGAGCAGTTCTTC	CASSSLAANEQFF
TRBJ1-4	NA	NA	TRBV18	TGTGCCAGCTCAGGACAGAATGAAAAACTGTTTTTT	CASSGQNEKLFF
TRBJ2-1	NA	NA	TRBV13	TGTGCCAGCAGTACTAAGCTAAATGAGCAGTTCTTC	CASSTKLNEQFF